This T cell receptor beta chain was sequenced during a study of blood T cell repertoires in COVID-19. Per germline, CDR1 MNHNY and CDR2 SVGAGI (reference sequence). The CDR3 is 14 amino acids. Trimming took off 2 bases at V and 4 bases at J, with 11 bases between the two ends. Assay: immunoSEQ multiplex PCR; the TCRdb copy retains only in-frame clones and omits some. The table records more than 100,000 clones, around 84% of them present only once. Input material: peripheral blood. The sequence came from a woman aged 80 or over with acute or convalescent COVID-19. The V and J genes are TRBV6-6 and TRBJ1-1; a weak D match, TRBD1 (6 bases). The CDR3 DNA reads TGTGCCAGCAGTTACCCCGGACAGCGCACTGAAGCTTTCTTT. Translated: CASSYPGQRTEAFF.